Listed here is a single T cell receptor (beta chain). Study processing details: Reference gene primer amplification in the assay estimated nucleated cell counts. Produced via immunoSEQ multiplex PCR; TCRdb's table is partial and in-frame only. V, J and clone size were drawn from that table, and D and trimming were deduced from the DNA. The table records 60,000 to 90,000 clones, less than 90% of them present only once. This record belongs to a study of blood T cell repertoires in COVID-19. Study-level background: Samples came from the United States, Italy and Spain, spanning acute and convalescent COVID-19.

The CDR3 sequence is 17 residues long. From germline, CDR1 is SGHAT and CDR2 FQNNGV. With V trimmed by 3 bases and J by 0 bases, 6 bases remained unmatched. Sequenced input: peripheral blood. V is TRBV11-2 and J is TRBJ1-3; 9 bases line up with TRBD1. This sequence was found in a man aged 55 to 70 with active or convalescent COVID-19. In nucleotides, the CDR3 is TGTGCCAGCAGCTTGACGGGACAGGGAGACTCTGGAAACACCATATATTTT. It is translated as CASSLTGQGDSGNTIYF.